These 6 T cell receptor beta chains originate from one sample sequenced in a study of shared clonotypes between healthy human individuals (dated by TCRdb to the early 2020s). To prepare the library, the immunoSEQ multiplex PCR assay was applied. TCRdb holds this immuneACCESS table with in-frame rearrangements only. Some clones are missing; in checked studies, unresolved V genes explain under half, and the rest has no known cause. The sample table contains approximately 2.1 million clones; only one count was recorded for 80% to 95% of them. 0.35% to 0.5% of the sample rests with the top ten. The sample was naive CD4+ T cells from PBMCs. The sample's cell subset or site label is to be understood as: CD45RA+ positively selected. These receptors all come from a man younger than 30 in good health. Some clones in this sample may be carry-over from other donors' samples.

The rearrangement uses TRBV9 and TRBJ2-5; the D is unclear. The CDR3 is 15 residues long. Trimming stripped 4 bases from V and 2 bases from J, with 15 bases between. Germline loops: CDR1 SGDLS, CDR2 YYNGEE. The CDR3 DNA reads TGTGCCAGCAGCCCCCACACGCGGTCACAAGAGACCCAGTACTTC. Its translation is CASSPHTRSQETQYF.

V usage is TRBV5-5 and J usage is TRBJ1-5; no clear D. Germline CDR1 is SGHKS and CDR2 is YYEKEE (reference sequence). V was shortened by 4 bases and J by 7 bases, with 12 bases between the two germline ends. The CDR3 sequence is 13 residues long. The CDR3 is CASSPSPLQPQHF. The CDR3 coding sequence is TGTGCCAGCAGCCCTTCCCCCTTGCAGCCCCAGCATTTT.

The J gene is TRBJ1-3, the V gene TRBV10-1, with D maybe TRBD1 (5 bases). The germline V gene encodes CDR1 WNHNN and CDR2 SYGVQD (reference sequence). The CDR3 sequence is 17 residues long. V shed 4 bases and J shed 4 bases, with 20 bases lying between them. CDR3 in DNA: TGCGCCAGCAGTGTGTCCCGGGACCCTAGGGAAGGAAACACCATATATTTT. This sequence encodes CASSVSRDPREGNTIYF.

V and J are TRBV27 and TRBJ2-3; 7 bases are a match to TRBD2. CDR3 length equals 16 residues. Germline values: CDR1 MNHEY, CDR2 SMNVEV (reference sequence). The V segment lost 3 bases and the J segment 6 bases; nucleotides outside the gene matches: 12. The CDR3 loop reads CASSFLARENPDTQYF. The CDR3 DNA reads TGTGCCAGCAGTTTCCTGGCGCGGGAGAATCCCGATACGCAGTATTTT.

V gene TRBV4-2 combines with J gene TRBJ2-1; no clear D. Germline lookup yields CDR1 LGHNA and CDR2 YNFKEQ. CDR3 length: 14 residues. Deletions cut 1 base from V and 6 bases from J, with 10 bases between. CDR3 loop: CASSQAAVSNEQFF. CDR3 DNA: TGTGCCAGCAGCCAAGCTGCGGTAAGCAATGAGCAGTTCTTC.

This chain links TRBV11-2 with TRBJ1-1; TRBD1 matches 7 bases. V trimming: 3 bases; J trimming: 5 bases; junction bases outside the gene matches: 12. Germline CDR1 is SGHAT and CDR2 is FQNNGV. The CDR3 contains 16 residues. In DNA form, the CDR3 reads TGTGCCAGCAGCTTCCCCCAGACAGGGAGGATAACTGAAGCTTTCTTT. This gives the protein CASSFPQTGRITEAFF. Supplemented by reference TRBV11-2 and TRBJ1-1, the full variable domain reads EAGVAQSPRYKIIEKRQSVAFWCNPISGHATLYWYQQILGQGPKLLIQFQNNGVVDDSQLPKDRFSAERLKGVDSTLKIQPAKLEDSAVYLCASSFPQTGRITEAFFGQGTRLTVV.